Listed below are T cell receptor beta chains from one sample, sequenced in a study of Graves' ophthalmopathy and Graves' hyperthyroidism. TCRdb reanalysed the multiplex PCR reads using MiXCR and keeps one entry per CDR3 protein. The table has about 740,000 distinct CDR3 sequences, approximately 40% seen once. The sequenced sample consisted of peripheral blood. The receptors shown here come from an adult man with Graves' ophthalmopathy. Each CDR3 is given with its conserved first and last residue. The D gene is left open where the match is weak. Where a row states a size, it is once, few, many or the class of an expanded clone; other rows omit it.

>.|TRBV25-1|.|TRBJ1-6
TGTGCCAGCCTCACACCGGGTCGAAAAAATTCACCCCTCCACTTT
CASLTPGRKNSPLHF
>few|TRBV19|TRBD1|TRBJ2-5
TGTGCCAGTAGTACCCGGACAGGGGTAGTTCAAGAGACCCAGTACTTC
CASSTRTGVVQETQYF
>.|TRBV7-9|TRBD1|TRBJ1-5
TGTGCCAGCAGCTCAACAGGGGGCGCACCCAATCAGCCCCAGCATTTT
CASSSTGGAPNQPQHF
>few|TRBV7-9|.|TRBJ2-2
TGTGCCAGCAGCTTAATGGGGGGGGAGCTGTTTTTT
CASSLMGGELFF
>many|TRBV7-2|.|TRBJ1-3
TGTGCCAGCAGCTTAGATGACAGCTCTGGAAACACCATATATTTT
CASSLDDSSGNTIYF
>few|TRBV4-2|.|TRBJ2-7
TGTGCCAGCAGCCAAGATCATGGCTACGAGCAGTACTTC
CASSQDHGYEQYF
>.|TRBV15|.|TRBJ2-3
TGTGCCACCAGCGGGAGGACACCAGACACAGATACGCAGTATTTT
CATSGRTPDTDTQYF
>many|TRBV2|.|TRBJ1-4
TGTGCCAGCAGTGAACAGGGCCAGAATGAAAAACTGTTTTTT
CASSEQGQNEKLFF
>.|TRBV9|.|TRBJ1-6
TGTGCCAGCACCTCGGGGGGGGGATCACCCCTCCACTTT
CASTSGGGSPLHF
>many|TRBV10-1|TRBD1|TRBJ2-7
TGCGCCAGCAGCAGAGGAGGGACAGGGATCGACGAGCAGTACTTC
CASSRGGTGIDEQYF
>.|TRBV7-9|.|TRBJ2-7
TGTGCCAGCACCAACAACGGGGGCTACGAGCAGTACTTC
CASTNNGGYEQYF
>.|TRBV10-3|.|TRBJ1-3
TGTGCCATCAGTGAGTGGGGGGACATTCAAGACACCATATATTTT
CAISEWGDIQDTIYF
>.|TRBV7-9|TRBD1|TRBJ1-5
TGTGCCAGCAGCTTTAATGGGGCAGGGGGCCAGCCCCAGCATTTT
CASSFNGAGGQPQHF
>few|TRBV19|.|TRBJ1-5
TGTGCCAGTAGCTTCCGGGACGGCAGCAATCAGCCCCAGCATTTT
CASSFRDGSNQPQHF
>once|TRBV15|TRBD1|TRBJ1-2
TGTGCCACCAGCACCGGCGGGACAGCCTATGGCTACACCTTC
CATSTGGTAYGYTF
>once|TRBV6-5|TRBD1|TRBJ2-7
TGTGCCAGCAGTTACGGACAGGTTGCAACCTACGAGCAGTACTTC
CASSYGQVATYEQYF
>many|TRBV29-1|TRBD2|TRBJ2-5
TGCAGCGTTGGGGAGGGCCGGGAGACCCAGTACTTC
CSVGEGRETQYF
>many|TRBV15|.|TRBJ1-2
TGTGCCACCAGCAGAGACCCCGTCTATGGCTACACCTTC
CATSRDPVYGYTF
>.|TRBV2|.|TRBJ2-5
TGTGCCAGCAGTGCTGGGGGCTCGGGTGAGACCCAGTACTTC
CASSAGGSGETQYF
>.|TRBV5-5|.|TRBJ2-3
TGTGCCAGCAGCTTCATCAGGTCCACAGATACGCAGTATTTT
CASSFIRSTDTQYF
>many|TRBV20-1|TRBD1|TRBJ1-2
TGCAGTGCTAGGACAGGGGGCACGTATGGCTACACCTTC
CSARTGGTYGYTF
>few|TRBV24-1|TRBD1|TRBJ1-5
TGTGCCAGCAGTTACAAACCGGGACAGGGGGCAGGTCAGCCCCAGCATTTT
CASSYKPGQGAGQPQHF
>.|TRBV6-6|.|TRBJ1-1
TGTGCCAGCATCCACTCGGGGATAAGGGTTGAAGCTTTCTTT
CASIHSGIRVEAFF
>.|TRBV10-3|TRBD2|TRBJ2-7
TGTGCCATCAGTGGAGACCCTAGCGGGGGTATCGACGAGCAGTACTTC
CAISGDPSGGIDEQYF
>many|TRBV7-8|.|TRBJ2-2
TGTGCCAGCAGCAAAGGACAGCTGAACACCGGGGAGCTGTTTTTT
CASSKGQLNTGELFF
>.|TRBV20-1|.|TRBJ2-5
TGCAGTGCCTTACTAGCAAGGTCGCAAGAGACCCAGTACTTC
CSALLARSQETQYF
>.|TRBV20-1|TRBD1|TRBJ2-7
TGCAGTGCTAGAGAACCAGGGGGCTCCTACGAGCAGTACTTC
CSAREPGGSYEQYF
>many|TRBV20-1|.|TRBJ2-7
TGCAGTGCTAGAATGGCGGGGAGCTCCTACGAGCAGTACTTC
CSARMAGSSYEQYF
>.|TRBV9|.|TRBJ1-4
TGCGCCAGCAGCCCAACTGGACGGACAACTAATGAAAAACTGTTTTTT
CASSPTGRTTNEKLFF
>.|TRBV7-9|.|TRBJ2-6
TGCGCCAGCAGCCAAGATTCAGCAGGGGCGGCTGGGGCCAACGTCCTGACTTTC
CASSQDSAGAAGANVLTF
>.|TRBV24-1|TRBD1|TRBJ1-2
TGTGCCAGCAGTGACTCGGACAGGGCGTCTGGTGACTACACCTTC
CASSDSDRASGDYTF
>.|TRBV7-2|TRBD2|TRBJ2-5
TGTGCCAGCAGCTCCTCCTCGGGACTAGCGGGGGGACCACGGACCCAGTACTTC
CASSSSSGLAGGPRTQYF
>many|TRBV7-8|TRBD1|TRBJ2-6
TGTGCCAGCAGCTCACCTTCCCTCCGGGACAGACCCTCTGGGGCCAACGTCCTGACTTTC
CASSSPSLRDRPSGANVLTF
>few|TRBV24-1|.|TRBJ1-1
TGTGCCACCAGTGATTTTGCCGGGGCCGGATCTTTCTTT
CATSDFAGAGSFF
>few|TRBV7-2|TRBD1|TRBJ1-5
TGTGCCAGCAGCCTCGGACAGGGAATATCAACGCCCCAGCATTTT
CASSLGQGISTPQHF